The 30 T cell receptor beta chains reported below all come from one sample, sequenced in a study of cytomegalovirus exposure and HLA in healthy donors. Sequencing was performed with immunoSEQ multiplex PCR; in TCRdb, only in-frame clones are kept and a portion is missing. The sample lists fewer than 85,000 clones; 90% to 95% were seen once. The sequenced sample consisted of PBMCs. The receptor set was obtained from a woman younger than 30 in good health and CMV-seronegative.

The sample holds a few counts of this clone. The chain has TRBV9 and TRBJ1-5; D is unresolved. The germline gives CDR1 SGDLS, CDR2 YYNGEE. CDR3 size: 13 residues. The V end was cut by 3 bases, the J end by 9 bases, with 13 bases between. The CDR3 bases are TGTGCCAGCAGCGGGAGAGGGCTCGGGCCCCAGCATTTT. This gives the protein CASSGRGLGPQHF.

The genes are TRBV7-2 and TRBJ2-7; 9 nucleotides align to TRBD2. Germline V lookup: CDR1 SGHTA, CDR2 FQGNSA. The trim removed 5 bases at V and 1 base at J, leaving 9 bases unmatched. This CDR3 has 16 amino acids. CDR3 DNA: TGTGCCAGCAGCCCATCAGCGGGGGGCGCTTCCTACGAGCAGTACTTC. Translated: CASSPSAGGASYEQYF.

The chain uses TRBV7-8 and TRBJ2-7, with 8 nucleotides matching TRBD2. Germline trimming cut 0 bases from V and 4 bases from J; bases unmatched to any gene: 11. The CDR3 extends over 17 amino acids. CDR1 and CDR2 from the germline V gene are SGHVS and FQNEAQ. The CDR3 region has the DNA TGTGCCAGCAGCTTAGCAACGCGGGGGGCGCTAATTTACGAGCAGTACTTC. Amino acids: CASSLATRGALIYEQYF.

The rearrangement links TRBV7-3 to TRBJ1-1; TRBD1 matches 7 bases. The trim removed 2 bases at V and 7 bases at J, leaving 16 bases unmatched. CDR1 is SGHTA, CDR2 FQGTGA, per germline. The CDR3 is made up of 17 amino acids. This chain's CDR3 is CASSLAGGGRGDREAFF. CDR3 nucleotides: TGTGCCAGCAGCTTAGCGGGGGGCGGCAGGGGGGACCGTGAAGCTTTCTTT.

The chain carries TRBV6-5 and TRBJ2-2; no clear D gene. The CDR3 runs 14 residues. Germline CDR1 MNHEY, CDR2 SVGAGI. With 6 bases removed from V and 1 base from J, the gap between germline ends came to 9 bases. CDR3 loop: CASRTDKNTGELFF. CDR3 bases: TGTGCCAGCAGAACAGACAAGAACACCGGGGAGCTGTTTTTT.

The chain recombines TRBV29-1 with TRBJ1-2; D gene ambiguous. The germline V and J ends were trimmed by 4 bases and 3 bases, with 15 bases remaining between them. The germline V gene encodes CDR1 SQVTM and CDR2 ANQGSEA. This CDR3 is built from 14 residues. This CDR3 is CSVGLDPGYYGYTF. CDR3 bases: TGCAGCGTTGGCTTGGACCCGGGGTACTATGGCTACACCTTC.

The chain employs TRBV7-2 and TRBJ1-4, with D perhaps TRBD1 (6 bases). Germline values: CDR1 SGHTA, CDR2 FQGNSA. V shed 4 bases and J shed 6 bases, with 9 bases lying between them. The CDR3 runs to 13 residues. The DNA of the CDR3 is TGTGCCAGCAGCTGGGGGGGGCATGAAAAACTGTTTTTT. Translation gives CASSWGGHEKLFF.

This rearrangement joins TRBV27 to TRBJ1-4; D is unresolved. The CDR3 is made up of 14 amino acids. The germline V gene has CDR1 MNHEY and CDR2 SMNVEV (reference sequence). V was pared by 2 bases and J by 3 bases, with 7 bases between. The chain's CDR3 is CASSLGRPNEKLFF. Written as DNA, the CDR3 is TGTGCCAGCAGTTTAGGCAGGCCTAATGAAAAACTGTTTTTT.

J is TRBJ2-5 and V is TRBV7-2; the match to TRBD2 covers 12 bases. Unmatched junction bases numbered 6, after V lost 3 bases and J lost 4 bases. Germline V gives CDR1 SGHTA, CDR2 FQGNSA. The CDR3 is made up of 16 amino acids. The CDR3 DNA sequence: TGTGCCAGCAGCTTTGGACTAGCGGGGTCTCGAGAGACCCAGTACTTC. Translation: CASSFGLAGSRETQYF.

The chain couples TRBV29-1 to TRBJ2-7; D might be TRBD2 (5 bases). The CDR3 runs 11 residues. Germline V gene sequence: CDR1 SQVTM, CDR2 ANQGSEA. Trimming cost V 6 bases and J 3 bases, with 9 bases left between them. For the CDR3, the DNA is TGCAGCGTCGGGAAGGGCTACGAGCAGTACTTC. Protein product: CSVGKGYEQYF.

The chain employs TRBV4-1 and TRBJ1-5; D gene ambiguous. The CDR3 covers 15 residues. Germline loops: CDR1 MGHRA, CDR2 YSYEKL. Trimming took off 4 bases at V and 0 bases at J, with 10 bases between the two ends. The CDR3 region has the DNA TGCGCCAGCAGCCTAGATTTCTATAGCAATCAGCCCCAGCATTTT. It translates to CASSLDFYSNQPQHF.

This clone was counted once. The chain is built from TRBV10-1 and TRBJ1-1; TRBD1 agrees at 10 bases. Germline CDR1 reads WNHNN; CDR2 reads SYGVQD (reference sequence). The CDR3 runs to 17 residues. Germline trimming cut 8 bases from V and 0 bases from J; bases unmatched to any gene: 12. CDR3: CASGDRGREFLNTEAFF. The CDR3 DNA sequence: TGCGCCAGCGGAGACAGGGGGCGGGAATTCTTGAACACTGAAGCTTTCTTT.

The chain recombines TRBV5-1 with TRBJ1-3, with D uncertain. CDR3 length equals 17 residues. Germline CDR1 SGHRS, CDR2 YFSETQ. V lost 4 bases and J 0 bases, leaving 17 bases between the germline ends. The CDR3 loop is CASSQRGRGASGNTIYF. CDR3 DNA sequence: TGCGCCAGCAGCCAACGCGGGCGCGGTGCCTCTGGAAACACCATATATTTT.

This CDR3 reads CASGIHSDTGELFF. DNA of the CDR3: TGTGCTAGTGGTATTCACTCCGACACCGGGGAGCTGTTTTTT. This chain joins TRBV12-5 and TRBJ2-2; D ambiguous. The germline gives CDR1 LGHNT, CDR2 FRNRAP. The CDR3 length is 14 residues. V was trimmed by 5 bases and J by 3 bases, leaving 10 bases between them.

This chain uses TRBV28 with TRBJ1-6; D perhaps matches TRBD1 (5 bases). This CDR3 is 18 amino acids long. Germline CDR1 reads MDHEN; CDR2 reads SYDVKM. The V end was cut by 4 bases, the J end by 10 bases, with 26 bases between. CDR3 protein: CASSSADSFFKSGSPLHF. The CDR3 nucleotides are TGTGCCAGCAGTTCCGCTGACAGTTTTTTTAAGTCAGGGTCACCCCTCCACTTT.

The chain employs TRBV18 and TRBJ1-2; unclear D gene. Trimming removed 0 bases at V and 4 bases at J, with 15 bases between. The CDR3 contains 16 residues. Looked up from germline, CDR1 is KGHSH and CDR2 is LQKENI. CDR3 region: CASSPPWSADRYGYTF. CDR3 sequence (DNA): TGTGCCAGCTCACCACCATGGTCAGCGGATCGCTATGGCTACACCTTC.

This clone was observed once. The V gene is TRBV27, the J gene TRBJ1-1, with TRBD1 identical over 8 bases. This CDR3 region has 16 residues. Germline V gene sequence: CDR1 MNHEY, CDR2 SMNVEV (reference sequence). J lost 1 base, V lost 7 bases, and 11 bases had no gene match. The CDR3 spells CASNMNAGQGNTEAFF. CDR3 bases: TGTGCCAGCAACATGAACGCCGGACAGGGGAACACTGAAGCTTTCTTT.

The genes are TRBV28 and TRBJ1-4; 9 positions match TRBD1. The CDR3 has 16 residues. Germline CDR1 is MDHEN and CDR2 is SYDVKM. V was clipped by 4 bases and J by 4 bases; unmatched bases: 7. The CDR3 loop reads CASSSGGTGINEKLFF. CDR3 sequence (DNA): TGTGCCAGCAGTTCAGGCGGGACAGGGATTAATGAAAAACTGTTTTTT.

The chain joins TRBV7-2 to TRBJ1-5, with a possible D match to TRBD1 (5 bases). The germline V gene has CDR1 SGHTA and CDR2 FQGNSA. V was cut by 2 bases and J by 7 bases, with 12 bases left in between. The CDR3 is 14 amino acids. The CDR3 loop reads CASSLRWGEQPQHF. The CDR3 coding sequence is TGTGCCAGCAGCTTAAGGTGGGGGGAACAGCCCCAGCATTTT. Together with reference TRBV7-2 and TRBJ1-5, the CDR3 gives the full variable domain: GAGVSQSPSNKVTEKGKDVELRCDPISGHTALYWYRQSLGQGLEFLIYFQGNSAPDKSGLPSDRFSAERTGGSVSTLTIQRTQQEDSAVYLCASSLRWGEQPQHFGDGTRLSIL.

The rearrangement uses TRBV28 and TRBJ1-2; D not certain. The CDR3 loop spans 12 amino acids. Germline assignment: CDR1 MDHEN and CDR2 SYDVKM. V was trimmed by 7 bases and J by 5 bases, leaving 11 bases between them. Here the CDR3 DNA reads TGTGCCAGCACTCCGACAACGTATGGCTACACCTTC. It specifies CASTPTTYGYTF.

The chain couples TRBV7-9 to TRBJ1-2; no reliable D call. The germline CDR1 and CDR2 sequences are SEHNR and FQNEAQ (reference sequence). The V and J ends lost 3 bases and 6 bases respectively, with 14 bases between them. This CDR3 spans 14 amino acids. The CDR3 DNA reads as TGTGCCAGCAGCTTTATTCAGCCCGGAGATGGCTACACCTTC. Translated: CASSFIQPGDGYTF. The entire variable domain, with the rest obtained from reference TRBV7-9 and TRBJ1-2, is as follows: DTGVSQNPRHKITKRGQNVTFRCDPISEHNRLYWYRQTLGQGPEFLTYFQNEAQLEKSRLLSDRFSAERPKGSFSTLEIQRTEQGDSAMYLCASSFIQPGDGYTFGSGTRLTVV.

V usage is TRBV7-2 and J usage is TRBJ2-7, with 7 bases that match TRBD1. Unmatched junction bases numbered 13, after V lost 5 bases and J lost 3 bases. The CDR3 spans 16 residues. Germline loops: CDR1 SGHTA, CDR2 FQGNSA. For the CDR3, the DNA is TGTGCCAGCAGCCTAGAGCCACCGGGACAGTACTACGAGCAGTACTTC. Its translation is CASSLEPPGQYYEQYF. Together with reference TRBV7-2 and TRBJ2-7, the CDR3 gives the full variable domain: GAGVSQSPSNKVTEKGKDVELRCDPISGHTALYWYRQSLGQGLEFLIYFQGNSAPDKSGLPSDRFSAERTGGSVSTLTIQRTQQEDSAVYLCASSLEPPGQYYEQYFGPGTRLTVT.

The rearrangement joins TRBV2 to TRBJ1-2; perhaps TRBD1 as D (5 bases). Germline CDR1 is SNHLY and CDR2 is FYNNEI. The CDR3 has 10 residues. CDR3 region: CVSGESGYTF. The DNA of the CDR3 is TGTGTCTCGGGGGAGAGTGGCTACACCTTC. The full variable domain, rest sourced from reference TRBV2 and TRBJ1-2, is EPEVTQTPSHQVTQMGQEVILRCVPISNHLYFYWYRQILGQKVEFLVSFYNNEISEKSEIFDDQFSVERPDGSNFTLKIRSTKLEDSAMYFCVSGESGYTFGSGTRLTVV.

This chain joins TRBV10-1 and TRBJ1-4; 7 bases match TRBD1. CDR1 and CDR2 from the germline V gene are WNHNN and SYGVQD (reference sequence). The CDR3 covers 19 residues. J was trimmed by 3 bases and V by 0 bases; bases with no gene match: 13. Written as DNA, the CDR3 is TGCGCCAGCAGTGAGTCAGTCAGGGGGAGTTATTGGGCTAATGAAAAACTGTTTTTT. It yields the protein CASSESVRGSYWANEKLFF.

This chain connects TRBV19 to TRBJ1-5, with 8 bases lining up with TRBD1. The CDR3 is made up of 14 amino acids. Germline loops: CDR1 LNHDA, CDR2 SQIVND (reference sequence). Unmatched junction bases numbered 5, after V lost 4 bases and J lost 6 bases. The CDR3 nucleotides are TGTGCCAGTAGTACCCAGGGGGCGGCTCAGCCCCAGCATTTT. Its protein product is CASSTQGAAQPQHF. Supplemented by reference TRBV19 and TRBJ1-5, the full variable domain reads DGGITQSPKYLFRKEGQNVTLSCEQNLNHDAMYWYRQDPGQGLRLIYYSQIVNDFQKGDIAEGYSVSREKKESFPLTVTSAQKNPTAFYLCASSTQGAAQPQHFGDGTRLSIL.

V usage is TRBV30 and J usage is TRBJ1-4; D not resolved. V was cut by 6 bases and J by 3 bases, with 8 bases left in between. This CDR3 has 12 residues. Germline V gene data show CDR1 as GTSNPN and CDR2 as SVGIG (reference sequence). The CDR3 DNA reads as TGTGCCTGCGGGATTCCTAATGAAAAACTGTTTTTT. The encoded protein is CACGIPNEKLFF.

This clone appeared once. V is TRBV15 and J is TRBJ1-1; the D gene is possibly TRBD1 (5 bases). Germline CDR1 and CDR2: LNHNV and YYDKDF (reference sequence). Deletions cut 8 bases from V and 3 bases from J, with 13 bases between. The CDR3 has 13 amino acids. The CDR3 region has the DNA TGTGCCACCCGATCTCGGGGGGACACTGAAGCTTTCTTT. It is translated as CATRSRGDTEAFF.

This sequence joins TRBV6-5 and TRBJ2-2; maybe TRBD2 (6 bases). The CDR3 totals 13 residues. Trimming cost V 5 bases and J 5 bases, with 9 bases left between them. Germline V gene data show CDR1 as MNHEY and CDR2 as SVGAGI. The CDR3 here is CASSSGLTGELFF. The CDR3 bases are TGTGCCAGCAGTAGCGGGCTAACCGGGGAGCTGTTTTTT.

V and J are TRBV19 and TRBJ2-1; TRBD2 matches 10 bases. This CDR3 has 18 residues. Trimming removed 1 base from V and 5 bases from J; junction bases left unmatched: 11. In germline, CDR1 is LNHDA, CDR2 SQIVND (reference sequence). CDR3 coding DNA: TGTGCCAGTAGTATAGGACCAGCGGGGGGGATATCCCACAATGAGCAGTTCTTC. Translating gives CASSIGPAGGISHNEQFF.

V gene TRBV7-2 combines with J gene TRBJ1-6; possibly TRBD1 for D (6 bases). This CDR3 spans 14 amino acids. Germline CDR1 and CDR2: SGHTA and FQGNSA. Trimming stripped 2 bases from V and 6 bases from J, with 8 bases between. CDR3 nucleotide sequence: TGTGCCAGCAGCTTACACAGGGCTAATTCACCCCTCCACTTT. Residues: CASSLHRANSPLHF. Full variable domain (missing parts from reference TRBV7-2 and TRBJ1-6): GAGVSQSPSNKVTEKGKDVELRCDPISGHTALYWYRQSLGQGLEFLIYFQGNSAPDKSGLPSDRFSAERTGGSVSTLTIQRTQQEDSAVYLCASSLHRANSPLHFGNGTRLTVT.